This is a list of T cell receptor beta chains from one sample in a study of Tregs in tolerant kidney transplant recipients. Assay: immunoSEQ multiplex PCR; the TCRdb copy retains only in-frame clones and omits some. This sample has 75,000 to 100,000 clones, with approximately 93% found just once. The starting material was CD4+ T cells from blood (PBMCs), obtained 12 months after the transplant. These receptors originate from a human patient who received a combined kidney and bone marrow transplant. These T cells may partly come from the graft donor. Each CDR3 is given with its conserved first and last residue. The D gene is left open where the match is weak. Expanded clones get a size class; other rows say once, few or many, or leave the size out.

TRBJ2-7 - TRBV29-1 - CSVEVSERAVF TGCAGCGTTGAAGTTAGCGAGCGAGCGGTCTTC
TRBJ2-7 - TRBV7-2 - CASSYGSSYEQYF TGTGCCAGCAGCTACGGGAGCTCCTACGAGCAGTACTTC
TRBJ1-2 TRBD1 TRBV5-4 - CASSLGTGGSYGYTF TGTGCCAGCAGCCTAGGGACAGGGGGTTCCTATGGCTACACCTTC
TRBJ2-1 TRBD2 TRBV18 - CASSRLSGSSYNEQFF TGTGCCAGCTCACGATTGAGCGGGAGCTCCTACAATGAGCAGTTCTTC
TRBJ1-2 TRBD1 TRBV4-3 - CASSQGWQGADGYTF TGCGCCAGCAGCCAAGGTTGGCAGGGGGCAGACGGCTACACCTTC
TRBJ1-5 TRBD1 TRBV28 - CASKGGSSLSNQPQHF TGTGCCAGCAAAGGGGGCTCCTCGCTTAGCAATCAGCCCCAGCATTTT
TRBJ1-2 - TRBV18 - CASSAGWGNYGYTF TGTGCCAGCTCGGCTGGTTGGGGCAACTATGGCTACACCTTC
TRBJ2-2 TRBD2 TRBV7-9 - CASTQISGFTGELFF TGTGCCAGCACCCAGATTAGCGGGTTCACCGGGGAGCTGTTTTTT
TRBJ1-5 - TRBV19 - CASLRKGPSNSNQPQHF TGTGCCAGTCTGCGTAAGGGGCCCTCCAATAGCAATCAGCCCCAGCATTTT
TRBJ1-1 TRBD1 TRBV5-1 - CASSSSLQGVNTEAFF TGCGCCAGCAGCTCGTCCTTGCAGGGGGTGAACACTGAAGCTTTCTTT
TRBJ1-5 - TRBV19 - CASRDRSHSNQPQHF TGTGCCAGTAGAGACAGGTCCCATAGCAATCAGCCCCAGCATTTT
TRBJ2-7 - TRBV2 - CASRIGMSHEQYF TGTGCCAGCAGGATCGGTATGTCCCACGAGCAGTACTTC
TRBJ2-2 TRBD2 TRBV2 once CASRRERHGELFF TGTGCCAGCAGGCGGGAGAGGCACGGGGAGCTGTTTTTT
TRBJ1-2 - TRBV19 - CASSIMGSRNYGYTF TGTGCCAGTAGTATAATGGGCAGTCGCAACTATGGCTACACCTTC
TRBJ1-2 - TRBV7-2 once CASSLAGEGSNTF TGTGCCAGCAGCTTAGCGGGGGAGGGGTCCAACACCTTC
TRBJ2-5 TRBD2 TRBV10-3 - CAFSPGGTQETQYF TGTGCCTTCAGTCCCGGGGGGACGCAAGAGACCCAGTACTTC
TRBJ2-3 - TRBV5-1 - CASSLAPALATYTDTQYF TGCGCCAGCAGCTTGGCCCCGGCTCTAGCGACATACACAGATACGCAGTATTTT
TRBJ2-7 TRBD2 TRBV9 - CASSVGWGGGASYEQYF TGTGCCAGCAGCGTAGGCTGGGGCGGGGGGGCCTCCTACGAGCAGTACTTC
TRBJ2-3 - TRBV5-8 once CASSLRYPASRGTDTQYF TGTGCCAGCAGCTTGCGATACCCGGCATCCAGGGGCACAGATACGCAGTATTTT
TRBJ2-7 TRBD1 TRBV2 - CASKNPGQSYEQYF TGTGCCAGCAAGAACCCGGGACAGAGCTACGAGCAGTACTTC
TRBJ2-7 - TRBV5-6 - CASSLYYEQYF TGTGCCAGCAGCTTGTACTACGAGCAGTACTTC
TRBJ2-5 - TRBV4-1 few CASSQGGLQETQYF TGCGCCAGCAGCCAAGGGGGACTTCAAGAGACCCAGTACTTC
TRBJ2-5 - TRBV11-3 - CASSLSEETQYF TGTGCCAGCAGCTTATCGGAAGAGACCCAGTACTTC
TRBJ2-1 TRBD2 TRBV11-3 once CASSLAAGGFGYNEQFF TGTGCCAGCAGCTTAGCAGCGGGAGGATTTGGCTACAATGAGCAGTTCTTC
TRBJ2-1 TRBD2 TRBV7-2 - CASSSRTGGPHEQFF TGTGCCAGCAGCTCAAGAACGGGGGGGCCCCATGAGCAGTTCTTC
TRBJ2-7 - TRBV4-1 - CASSQGQPNYYEQYF TGCGCCAGCAGCCAAGGTCAACCTAACTACTACGAGCAGTACTTC
TRBJ2-7 - TRBV10-1 - CASSESTRLAIKYEQYF TGCGCCAGCAGTGAGTCGACTCGCCTAGCGATTAAATACGAGCAGTACTTC
TRBJ1-2 - TRBV27 once CASSLRPYSGSLGYTF TGTGCCAGCAGTTTGCGGCCATACTCCGGGTCCTTAGGCTACACCTTC
TRBJ2-1 - TRBV18 - CASSPRGGNSYNEQFF TGTGCCAGCTCACCACGCGGCGGGAACTCCTACAATGAGCAGTTCTTC
TRBJ2-7 - TRBV5-5 - CASSLGDSFEQYF TGTGCCAGCAGCTTGGGGGACTCCTTCGAGCAGTACTTC
TRBJ2-6 - TRBV7-2 - CASSPSGNGANVLTF TGTGCCAGCAGCCCGTCGGGGAATGGGGCCAACGTCCTGACTTTC
TRBJ2-5 - TRBV7-9 - CASSTRQADETQYF TGTGCCAGCAGCACCCGACAGGCCGACGAGACCCAGTACTTC
TRBJ2-3 - TRBV5-4 - CASSLRVGGPTDTQYF TGTGCCAGCAGCTTGAGGGTGGGGGGGCCGACAGATACGCAGTATTTT
TRBJ2-1 TRBD2 TRBV11-3 - CASSFLAGDVSEQFF TGTGCCAGCAGCTTTCTGGCGGGAGACGTAAGTGAGCAGTTCTTC
TRBJ1-5 - TRBV15 once CATSRDLTAGSNQPQHF TGTGCCACCAGCAGAGATCTCACGGCAGGAAGCAATCAGCCCCAGCATTTT
TRBJ1-1 - TRBV27 - CASSSRGDLEAFF TGTGCCAGCAGTTCCCGGGGAGATTTGGAAGCTTTCTTT
TRBJ2-7 TRBD1 TRBV11-2 - CASSSRQGGEQYF TGTGCCAGCAGCTCCCGACAGGGGGGCGAGCAGTACTTC
TRBJ2-2 TRBD1 TRBV2 - CASSHRGHTGELFF TGTGCCAGCAGTCACAGGGGGCACACCGGGGAGCTGTTTTTT
TRBJ2-7 - TRBV14 - CASSSLSPGGDEQYF TGTGCCAGCAGCTCCCTTTCCCCGGGGGGCGACGAGCAGTACTTC
TRBJ2-7 - TRBV5-4 - CASSPSPGVGYEQYF TGTGCCAGCAGCCCCTCACCGGGAGTAGGGTACGAGCAGTACTTC
TRBJ2-7 TRBD2 TRBV4-1 - CASSQGPLQREKLYEQYF TGCGCCAGCAGCCAAGGTCCCCTCCAGCGGGAGAAGTTATACGAGCAGTACTTC
TRBJ2-2 - TRBV5-1 - CASSLDGQGRNGELFF TGCGCCAGCAGCTTGGACGGGCAGGGGCGAAACGGGGAGCTGTTTTTT
TRBJ2-3 TRBD2 TRBV11-3 - CASSPPGTSSDTQYF TGTGCCAGCAGCCCACCTGGGACTAGCTCAGATACGCAGTATTTT
TRBJ2-5 TRBD2 TRBV5-4 - CASSPGLGETQYF TGTGCCAGCAGCCCCGGACTAGGAGAGACCCAGTACTTC
TRBJ1-5 - TRBV28 - CASRIGGAVQPQHF TGTGCCAGCAGAATCGGGGGGGCTGTACAGCCCCAGCATTTT
TRBJ2-1 TRBD2 TRBV25-1 - CASREGGSNEQFF TGTGCCAGCAGGGAGGGAGGGAGCAATGAGCAGTTCTTC
TRBJ1-1 - TRBV5-4 - CASSLDGKNTEAFF TGTGCCAGCAGCTTGGACGGGAAGAACACTGAAGCTTTCTTT
TRBJ2-1 TRBD2 TRBV7-2 - CASSWTSEYNEQFF TGTGCCAGCAGCTGGACTAGCGAGTACAATGAGCAGTTCTTC
TRBJ2-7 TRBD1 TRBV30 - CAWSNLGTAFGDEQYF TGTGCCTGGAGTAATTTAGGGACAGCGTTTGGGGACGAGCAGTACTTC
TRBJ1-1 - TRBV5-4 - CASRKGQTNTEAFF TGTGCCAGCAGAAAAGGACAGACGAACACTGAAGCTTTCTTT
TRBJ1-1 - TRBV6-1 - CASSEAGGMTEAFF TGTGCCAGCAGTGAAGCTGGCGGAATGACTGAAGCTTTCTTT
TRBJ1-3 - TRBV5-1 - CASSASTGSGNTIYF TGCGCCAGCAGCGCATCGACAGGATCTGGAAACACCATATATTTT
TRBJ2-1 TRBD2 TRBV5-4 - CASSLSGSGRARNEQFF TGTGCCAGCAGCTTGTCCGGTAGCGGGAGGGCCCGCAATGAGCAGTTCTTC